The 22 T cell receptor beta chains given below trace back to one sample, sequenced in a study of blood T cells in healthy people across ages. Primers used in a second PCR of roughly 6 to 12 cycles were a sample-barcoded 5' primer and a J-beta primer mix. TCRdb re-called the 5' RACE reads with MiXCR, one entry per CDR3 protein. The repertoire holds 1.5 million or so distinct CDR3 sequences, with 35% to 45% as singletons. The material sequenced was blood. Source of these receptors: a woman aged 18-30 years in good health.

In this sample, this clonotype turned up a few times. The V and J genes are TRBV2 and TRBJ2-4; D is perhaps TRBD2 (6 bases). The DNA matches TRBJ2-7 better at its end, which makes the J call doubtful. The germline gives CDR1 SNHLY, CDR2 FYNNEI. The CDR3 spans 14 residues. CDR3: CASNLDYPTYEQYF. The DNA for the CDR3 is TGTGCCAGCAATCTGGACTACCCCACCTACGAGCAGTACTTC.

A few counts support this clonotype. CDR3 protein: CASSLVVTEAFF. The CDR3 region has the DNA TGTGCCAGCAGCTTAGTCGTCACTGAAGCTTTCTTT. The rearrangement uses TRBV7-2 and TRBJ1-1; no clear D. The CDR3 totals 12 residues. With 1 base removed from V and 4 bases from J, the gap between germline ends came to 4 bases. Germline V lookup: CDR1 SGHTA, CDR2 FQGNSA.

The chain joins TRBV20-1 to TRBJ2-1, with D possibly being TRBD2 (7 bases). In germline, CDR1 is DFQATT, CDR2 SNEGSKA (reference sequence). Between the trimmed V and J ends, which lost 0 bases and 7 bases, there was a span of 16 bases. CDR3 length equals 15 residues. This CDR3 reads CSARDPGGPENEQFF. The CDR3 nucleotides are TGCAGTGCTAGAGATCCGGGGGGCCCTGAGAATGAGCAGTTCTTC.

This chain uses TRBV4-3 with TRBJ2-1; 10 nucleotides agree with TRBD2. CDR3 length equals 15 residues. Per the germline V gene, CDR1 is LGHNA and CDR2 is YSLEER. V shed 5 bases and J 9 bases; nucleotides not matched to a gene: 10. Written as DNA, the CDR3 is TGCGCCAGCAGCGAAGTCCTAGCGGGAGACGGTGAGCAGTTCTTC. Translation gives CASSEVLAGDGEQFF.

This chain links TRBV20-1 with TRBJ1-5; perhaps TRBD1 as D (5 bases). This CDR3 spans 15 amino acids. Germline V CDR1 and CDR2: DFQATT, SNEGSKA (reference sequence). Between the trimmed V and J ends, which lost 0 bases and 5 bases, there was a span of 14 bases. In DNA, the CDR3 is TGCAGTGCTAGAGATGGGGCAGGGCGGGATCAGCCCCAGCATTTT. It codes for CSARDGAGRDQPQHF.

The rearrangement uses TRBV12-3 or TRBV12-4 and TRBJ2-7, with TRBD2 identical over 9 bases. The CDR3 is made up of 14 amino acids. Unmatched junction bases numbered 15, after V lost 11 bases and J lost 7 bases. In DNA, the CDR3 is TGTGCCTCCGAAAAGCGGGGGGAGTACAATGAGCAGTACTTC. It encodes CASEKRGEYNEQYF.

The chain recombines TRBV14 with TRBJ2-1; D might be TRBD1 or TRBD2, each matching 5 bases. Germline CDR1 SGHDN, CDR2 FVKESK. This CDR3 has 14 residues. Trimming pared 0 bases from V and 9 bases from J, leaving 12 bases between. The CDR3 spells CASSQEILGGEQFF. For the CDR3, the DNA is TGTGCCAGCAGCCAAGAAATCCTTGGGGGTGAGCAGTTCTTC. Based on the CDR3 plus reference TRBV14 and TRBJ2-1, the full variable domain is EAGVTQFPSHSVIEKGQTVTLRCDPISGHDNLYWYRRVMGKEIKFLLHFVKESKQDESGMPNNRFLAERTGGTYSTLKVQPAELEDSGVYFCASSQEILGGEQFFGPGTRLTVL.

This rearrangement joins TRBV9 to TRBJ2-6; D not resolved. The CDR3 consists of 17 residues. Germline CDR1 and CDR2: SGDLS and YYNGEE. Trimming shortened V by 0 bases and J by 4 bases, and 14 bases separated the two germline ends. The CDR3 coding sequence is TGTGCCAGCAGCGTAGAGGGCAGGCTTTACGGGGCCAACGTCCTGACTTTC. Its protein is CASSVEGRLYGANVLTF.

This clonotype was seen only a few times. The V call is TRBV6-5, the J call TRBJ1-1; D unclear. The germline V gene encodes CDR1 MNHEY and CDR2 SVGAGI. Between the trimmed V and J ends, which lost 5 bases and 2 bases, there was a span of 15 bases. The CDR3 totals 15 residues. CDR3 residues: CASSPTFGLNTEAFF. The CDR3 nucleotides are TGTGCCAGCAGTCCGACATTTGGGCTCAACACTGAAGCTTTCTTT.

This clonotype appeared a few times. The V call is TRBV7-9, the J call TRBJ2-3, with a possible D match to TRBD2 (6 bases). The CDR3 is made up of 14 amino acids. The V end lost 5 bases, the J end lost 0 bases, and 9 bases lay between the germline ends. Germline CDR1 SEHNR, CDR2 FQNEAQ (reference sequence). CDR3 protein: CASSHGTSTDTQYF. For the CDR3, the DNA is TGTGCCAGCAGCCACGGGACTAGCACAGATACGCAGTATTTT.

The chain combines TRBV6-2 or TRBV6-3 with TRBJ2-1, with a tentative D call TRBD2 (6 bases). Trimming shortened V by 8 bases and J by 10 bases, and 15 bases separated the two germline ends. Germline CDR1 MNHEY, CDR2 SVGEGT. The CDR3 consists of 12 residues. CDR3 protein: CASLQRAKEQFF. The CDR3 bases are TGTGCCAGCCTCCAGCGGGCCAAGGAGCAGTTCTTC.

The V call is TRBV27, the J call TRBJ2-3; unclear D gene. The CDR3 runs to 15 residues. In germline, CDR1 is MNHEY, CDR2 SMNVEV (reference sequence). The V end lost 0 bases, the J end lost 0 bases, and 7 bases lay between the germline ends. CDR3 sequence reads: CASSLSRASTDTQYF. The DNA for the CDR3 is TGTGCCAGCAGTTTATCAAGGGCAAGCACAGATACGCAGTATTTT.

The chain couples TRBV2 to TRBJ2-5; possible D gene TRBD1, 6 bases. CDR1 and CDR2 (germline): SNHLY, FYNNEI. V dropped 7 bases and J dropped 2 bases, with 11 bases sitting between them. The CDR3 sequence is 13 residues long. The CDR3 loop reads CASTADRQETQYF. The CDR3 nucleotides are TGTGCCAGCACAGCGGACAGACAAGAGACCCAGTACTTC.

Here the CDR3 DNA reads TGTGCCAGCAGTCCCCTTACGGGTTGGGCAGATACGCAGTATTTT. It is translated as CASSPLTGWADTQYF. This chain connects TRBV6-2 or TRBV6-3 to TRBJ2-3; D is uncertain. Trimming took off 5 bases at V and 4 bases at J, with 16 bases between the two ends. This CDR3 region has 15 residues. Germline-derived CDR1 and CDR2 are MNHEY and SVGEGT.

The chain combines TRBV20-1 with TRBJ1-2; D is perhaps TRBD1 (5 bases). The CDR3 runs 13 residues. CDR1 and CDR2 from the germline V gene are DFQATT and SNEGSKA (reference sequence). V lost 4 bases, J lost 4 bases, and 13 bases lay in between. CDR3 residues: CSAKPGRRYGYTF. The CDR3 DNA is TGCAGTGCTAAACCGGGACGCCGCTATGGCTACACCTTC.

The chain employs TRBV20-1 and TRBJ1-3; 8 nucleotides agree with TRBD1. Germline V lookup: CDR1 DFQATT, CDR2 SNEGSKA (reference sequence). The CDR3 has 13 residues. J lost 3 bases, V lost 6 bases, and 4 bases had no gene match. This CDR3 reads CSAPTGVGNTIYF. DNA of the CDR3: TGCAGTGCACCGACAGGGGTTGGAAACACCATATATTTT.

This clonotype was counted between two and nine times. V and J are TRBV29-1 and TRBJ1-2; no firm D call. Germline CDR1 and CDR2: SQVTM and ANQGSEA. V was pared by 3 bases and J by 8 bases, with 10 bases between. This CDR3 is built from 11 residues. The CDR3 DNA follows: TGCAGCGTTGAGGTTCGGGAAGGCTACACCTTC. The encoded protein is CSVEVREGYTF.

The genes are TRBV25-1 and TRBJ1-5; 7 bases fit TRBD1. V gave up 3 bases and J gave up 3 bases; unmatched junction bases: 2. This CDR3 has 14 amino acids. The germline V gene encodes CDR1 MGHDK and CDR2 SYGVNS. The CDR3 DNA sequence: TGTGCCAGCAGTGATGACAGGGACAATCAGCCCCAGCATTTT. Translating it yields CASSDDRDNQPQHF. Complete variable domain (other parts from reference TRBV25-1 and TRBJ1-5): EADIYQTPRYLVIGTGKKITLECSQTMGHDKMYWYQQDPGMELHLIHYSYGVNSTEKGDLSSESTVSRIRTEHFPLTLESARPSHTSQYLCASSDDRDNQPQHFGDGTRLSIL.

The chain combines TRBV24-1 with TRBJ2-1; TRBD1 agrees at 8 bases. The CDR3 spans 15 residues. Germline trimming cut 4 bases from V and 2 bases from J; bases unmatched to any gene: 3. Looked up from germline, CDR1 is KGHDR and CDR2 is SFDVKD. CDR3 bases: TGTGCCACCAGTGAAAGACAGGGGCCCTACAATGAGCAGTTCTTC. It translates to CATSERQGPYNEQFF.

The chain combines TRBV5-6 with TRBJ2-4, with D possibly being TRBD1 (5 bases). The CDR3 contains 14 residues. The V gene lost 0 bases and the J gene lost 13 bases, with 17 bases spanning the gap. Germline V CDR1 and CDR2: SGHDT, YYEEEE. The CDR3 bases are TGTGCCAGCAGCTTGGTCCGACAGTACAATGAGCAGTACTTC. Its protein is CASSLVRQYNEQYF.

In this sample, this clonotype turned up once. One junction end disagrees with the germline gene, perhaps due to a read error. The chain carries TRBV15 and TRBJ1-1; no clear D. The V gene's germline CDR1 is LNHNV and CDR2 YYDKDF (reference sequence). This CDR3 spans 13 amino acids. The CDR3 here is CATGVGLDTEALF. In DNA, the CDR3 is TGTGCCACCGGGGTAGGATTAGACACTGAAGCTCTCTTT.

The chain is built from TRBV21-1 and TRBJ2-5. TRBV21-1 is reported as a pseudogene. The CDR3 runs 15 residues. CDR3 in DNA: TGTGCCAGCAGCAAAGGGCGGACGCCCCAAGAGACCCAGTACTTC. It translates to CASSKGRTPQETQYF.